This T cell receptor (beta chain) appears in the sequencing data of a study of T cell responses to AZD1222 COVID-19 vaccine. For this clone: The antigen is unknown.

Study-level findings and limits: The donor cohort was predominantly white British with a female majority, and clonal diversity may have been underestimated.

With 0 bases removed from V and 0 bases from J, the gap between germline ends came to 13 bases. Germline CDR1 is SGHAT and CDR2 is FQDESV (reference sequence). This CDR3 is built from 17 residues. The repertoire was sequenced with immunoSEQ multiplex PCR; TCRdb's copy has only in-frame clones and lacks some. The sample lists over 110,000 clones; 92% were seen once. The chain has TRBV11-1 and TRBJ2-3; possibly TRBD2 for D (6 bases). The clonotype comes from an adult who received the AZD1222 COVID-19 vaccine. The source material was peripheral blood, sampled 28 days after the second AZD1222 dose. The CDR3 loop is CASSLAGGTSSTDTQYF. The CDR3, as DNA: TGTGCCAGCAGCTTAGCTGGGGGGACCTCTAGCACAGATACGCAGTATTTT.